This T cell receptor beta chain was identified during a study of cytomegalovirus exposure and HLA in healthy donors. The V gene's germline CDR1 is SGHAT and CDR2 FQNNGV. The CDR3 is made up of 15 amino acids. V lost 4 bases and J lost 11; bases outside the gene matches: 13. To note about this clone: What it binds is unknown.

Study outcomes and limitations: Later, an analysis found that TCR clusters from the first cohort tended to co-occur in the 120 or so validation repertoires. There were under 200 TCR beta chains listed as cytomegalovirus-associated.

The assay was immunoSEQ multiplex PCR, and TCRdb's table has in-frame clones only and misses some. The data show 200,000 or so clones, 75% to 95% seen once. This sequence joins TRBV11-2 and TRBJ1-1; 10 bases agree with TRBD1. The clonotype comes from a woman aged 18-29 years in good health and CMV-seronegative. Sequencing used PBMCs. The CDR3 DNA reads as TGTGCCAGCAGCTCGTACCCGGGACAGGGGAGGAGCGCTTTCTTT. It codes for CASSSYPGQGRSAFF. The full variable domain, with the rest looked up from reference TRBV11-2 and TRBJ1-1, is EAGVAQSPRYKIIEKRQSVAFWCNPISGHATLYWYQQILGQGPKLLIQFQNNGVVDDSQLPKDRFSAERLKGVDSTLKIQPAKLEDSAVYLCASSSYPGQGRSAFFGQGTRLTVV.